These 16 T cell receptor beta chains share one sample of origin, sequenced in a study of cytomegalovirus exposure and HLA in healthy donors. Use of 60 Vbeta and 13 Jbeta primers characterized the PCR. Only in-frame clones appear in the TCRdb table, and some are missing; sequencing was by immunoSEQ multiplex PCR. This sample carries tens of thousands of clones, with 10% to 15% going to the ten biggest clones. Sequenced sample: PBMCs. All receptors derive from a woman aged 25 to 45 in good health and CMV-seropositive.

The chain recombines TRBV9 with TRBJ2-7, with 11 bases aligning to TRBD2. This CDR3 has 16 residues. Germline trimming cut 4 bases from V and 0 bases from J; bases unmatched to any gene: 6. Germline CDR1 is SGDLS and CDR2 is YYNGEE. CDR3 sequence reads: CASSRGLADPSYEQYF. CDR3 DNA sequence: TGTGCCAGCAGCCGGGGACTAGCGGACCCCTCCTACGAGCAGTACTTC.

The chain carries TRBV5-1 and TRBJ2-7; tentative D call: TRBD1 (5 bases). Germline V CDR1 and CDR2: SGHRS, YFSETQ. The germline V and J ends were trimmed by 10 bases and 1 base, with 18 bases remaining between them. The CDR3 is made up of 14 amino acids. The CDR3 loop reads CAGPIGDRSYEQYF. CDR3 in DNA: TGCGCCGGACCTATAGGTGACAGATCCTACGAGCAGTACTTC.

The chain has TRBV2 and TRBJ2-7, with 7 bases fitting TRBD2. V shed 6 bases, J shed 6 bases, and the junction held 11 bases outside the gene matches. The CDR3 loop spans 14 amino acids. Germline loops: CDR1 SNHLY, CDR2 FYNNEI. The CDR3 nucleotides read TGTGCCAGCAGCGCCTGGCGGGAGACGAGCGAGCAGTACTTC. The encoded protein is CASSAWRETSEQYF.

The chain employs TRBV29-1 and TRBJ1-2; 8 bases fit TRBD1. With 5 bases clipped from V and 5 bases from J, the junction kept 10 bases outside the gene matches. Germline V gene sequence: CDR1 SQVTM, CDR2 ANQGSEA. This CDR3 spans 14 amino acids. CDR3 nucleotides: TGCAGCGTTCAGACAGGGGAAGTACCTTATGGCTACACCTTC. It encodes CSVQTGEVPYGYTF.

The gene calls are TRBV28 and TRBJ2-3; no definite D call. This CDR3 has 14 amino acids. CDR1 MDHEN and CDR2 SYDVKM come from the germline V gene. Trimming took off 11 bases at V and 1 base at J, with 16 bases between the two ends. In nucleotides, the CDR3 is TGTGCCGCGAGTGAGTCCGTTGGCACAGATACGCAGTATTTT. Translating gives CAASESVGTDTQYF. Drawing the rest from reference TRBV28 and TRBJ2-3, the complete variable domain is DVKVTQSSRYLVKRTGEKVFLECVQDMDHENMFWYRQDPGLGLRLIYFSYDVKMKEKGDIPEGYSVSREKKERFSLILESASTNQTSMYLCAASESVGTDTQYFGPGTRLTVL.

The chain couples TRBV4-1 to TRBJ1-2, with D unresolved. Germline CDR1 is MGHRA and CDR2 is YSYEKL. V was pared by 0 bases and J by 5 bases, with 13 bases between. The CDR3 loop spans 15 amino acids. The CDR3 sequence is CASSQELGSAYGYTF. CDR3 DNA sequence: TGCGCCAGCAGCCAAGAACTAGGCAGTGCGTATGGCTACACCTTC.

V is TRBV19 and J is TRBJ1-5; TRBD1 matches at 9 bases. This CDR3 is built from 15 residues. In germline, CDR1 is LNHDA, CDR2 SQIVND (reference sequence). The ends lost 8 bases at V and 3 bases at J; junction bases unmatched: 8. Here the CDR3 DNA reads TGTGCCAGTCGAACGACAGGGGGAACCAATCAGCCCCAGCATTTT. It yields the protein CASRTTGGTNQPQHF. Variable domain in full (rest from reference TRBV19 and TRBJ1-5): DGGITQSPKYLFRKEGQNVTLSCEQNLNHDAMYWYRQDPGQGLRLIYYSQIVNDFQKGDIAEGYSVSREKKESFPLTVTSAQKNPTAFYLCASRTTGGTNQPQHFGDGTRLSIL.

V and J are TRBV25-1 and TRBJ2-1, with 7 positions matching TRBD2. The CDR3 has 14 residues. The V segment lost 4 bases and the J segment 3 bases; nucleotides outside the gene matches: 3. CDR1 is MGHDK and CDR2 is SYGVNS in the germline V gene. The CDR3 region is CASSGLADYNEQFF. CDR3 sequence (DNA): TGTGCCAGCAGTGGGCTAGCGGACTACAATGAGCAGTTCTTC.

J is TRBJ2-7 and V is TRBV15; D might be TRBD1 (6 bases). Deletions cut 5 bases from V and 0 bases from J, with 11 bases between. CDR1 and CDR2 from the germline V gene are LNHNV and YYDKDF (reference sequence). The CDR3 loop spans 14 amino acids. The chain's CDR3 is CATSAQGSSYEQYF. In DNA form, the CDR3 reads TGTGCCACCAGCGCGCAGGGGAGCTCCTACGAGCAGTACTTC.

CDR3 DNA sequence: TGTGCCAGCAGACTAGGTACTAGGGTCAATGAGCAGTTCTTC. This codes for CASRLGTRVNEQFF. J is TRBJ2-1 and V is TRBV7-2, with D possibly matching TRBD2 (5 bases). The CDR3 spans 14 residues. V was pared by 6 bases and J by 6 bases, with 15 bases between. The germline CDR1 and CDR2 sequences are SGHTA and FQGNSA.

The chain has TRBV4-1 and TRBJ1-3; TRBD1 is a possible D gene (5 bases). CDR1 MGHRA and CDR2 YSYEKL come from the germline V gene. Trimming left V 3 bases short and J 6 bases short, with 18 bases between. This CDR3 is built from 16 residues. CDR3: CASSQGGVHSVNTIYF. In nucleotides, the CDR3 is TGCGCCAGCAGCCAGGGGGGGGTCCATTCGGTAAACACCATATATTTT.

The gene calls are TRBV5-1 and TRBJ2-7; D not resolved. Germline-derived CDR1 and CDR2 are SGHRS and YFSETQ. The CDR3 consists of 11 residues. Trimming pared 3 bases from V and 3 bases from J, leaving 4 bases between. The CDR3 is CASSSNYEQYF. For the CDR3, the DNA is TGCGCCAGCAGCTCCAACTACGAGCAGTACTTC.

V gene TRBV11-3 combines with J gene TRBJ2-2, with D perhaps TRBD2 (6 bases). V was pared by 4 bases and J by 4 bases, with 13 bases between. Germline values: CDR1 SGHNT, CDR2 YENEEA. CDR3 length equals 15 residues. This CDR3 is CASSSSGAGTGELFF. DNA of the CDR3: TGTGCCAGCAGCTCCTCGGGAGCGGGCACCGGGGAGCTGTTTTTT.

The rearrangement joins TRBV14 to TRBJ2-7; 14 bases are shared with TRBD2. The length of the CDR3 is 15 residues. Per germline, CDR1 SGHDN and CDR2 FVKESK. Losses at the gene ends were 0 bases for V and 7 bases for J; bases not matched to a gene: 2. CDR3: CASSQDGLAGGEQYF. The CDR3, as DNA: TGTGCCAGCAGCCAAGATGGACTAGCGGGAGGAGAGCAGTACTTC.

The CDR3 is CASRQNRGEQYF. For the CDR3, the DNA is TGTGCCAGCAGGCAGAACAGGGGCGAGCAGTACTTC. The chain recombines TRBV13 with TRBJ2-7; 7 bases line up with TRBD1. Trimming at V came to 6 bases and at J to 6 bases, leaving 5 bases not matched to a gene. The CDR3 length is 12 residues. Per germline, CDR1 PRHDT and CDR2 FYEKMQ (reference sequence).

The chain employs TRBV11-2 and TRBJ1-1; D gene uncertain. Trimming removed 0 bases at V and 11 bases at J, with 13 bases between. Germline loops: CDR1 SGHAT, CDR2 FQNNGV. The CDR3 is made up of 13 amino acids. The CDR3 region has the DNA TGTGCCAGCAGCTTAGATAGGTTGGGCTACGCTTTCTTT. Protein: CASSLDRLGYAFF.